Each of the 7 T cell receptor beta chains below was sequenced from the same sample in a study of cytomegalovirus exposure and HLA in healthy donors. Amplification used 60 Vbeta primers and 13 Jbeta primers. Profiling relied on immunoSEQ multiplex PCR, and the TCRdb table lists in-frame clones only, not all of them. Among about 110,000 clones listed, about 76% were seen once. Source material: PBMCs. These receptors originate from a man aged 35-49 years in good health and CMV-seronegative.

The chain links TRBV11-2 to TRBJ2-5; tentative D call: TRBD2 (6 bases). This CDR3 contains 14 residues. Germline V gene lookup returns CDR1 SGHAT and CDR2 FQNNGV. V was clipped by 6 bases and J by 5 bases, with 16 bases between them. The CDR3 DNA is TGTGCCAGCAGACGGCCGGGACTTAGGGAGACCCAGTACTTC. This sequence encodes CASRRPGLRETQYF.

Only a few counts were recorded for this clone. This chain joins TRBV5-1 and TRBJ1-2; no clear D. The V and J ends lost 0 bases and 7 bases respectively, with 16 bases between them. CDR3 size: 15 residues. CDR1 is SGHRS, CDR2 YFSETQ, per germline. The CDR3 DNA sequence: TGCGCCAGCAGCTTGGCAGTAGGAGGTCGCAGTGGCTACACCTTC. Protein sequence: CASSLAVGGRSGYTF.

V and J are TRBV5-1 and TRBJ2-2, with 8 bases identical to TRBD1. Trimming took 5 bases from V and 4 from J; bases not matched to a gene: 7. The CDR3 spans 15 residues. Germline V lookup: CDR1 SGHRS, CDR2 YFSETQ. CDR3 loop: CASRAQGAGTGELFF. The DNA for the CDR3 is TGCGCCAGCAGGGCGCAGGGGGCAGGCACCGGGGAGCTGTTTTTT.

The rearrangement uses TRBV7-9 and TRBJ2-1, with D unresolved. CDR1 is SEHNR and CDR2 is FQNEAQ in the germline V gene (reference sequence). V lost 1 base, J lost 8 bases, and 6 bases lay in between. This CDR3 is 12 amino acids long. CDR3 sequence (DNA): TGTGCCAGCAGCTTAGATTATGATGAGCAGTTCTTC. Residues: CASSLDYDEQFF.

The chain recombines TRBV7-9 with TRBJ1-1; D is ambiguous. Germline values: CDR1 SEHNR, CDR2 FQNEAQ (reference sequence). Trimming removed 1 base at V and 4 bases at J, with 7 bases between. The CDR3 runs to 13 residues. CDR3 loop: CASSLVAITEAFF. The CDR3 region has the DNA TGTGCCAGCAGCTTAGTAGCCATCACTGAAGCTTTCTTT.

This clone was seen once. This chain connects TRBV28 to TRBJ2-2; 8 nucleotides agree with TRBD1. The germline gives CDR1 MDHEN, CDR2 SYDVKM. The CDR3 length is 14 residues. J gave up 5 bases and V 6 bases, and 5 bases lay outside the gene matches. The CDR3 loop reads CASRLQGETGELFF. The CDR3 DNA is TGTGCCAGCAGGTTACAGGGGGAGACCGGGGAGCTGTTTTTT. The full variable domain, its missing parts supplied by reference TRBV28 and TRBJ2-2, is DVKVTQSSRYLVKRTGEKVFLECVQDMDHENMFWYRQDPGLGLRLIYFSYDVKMKEKGDIPEGYSVSREKKERFSLILESASTNQTSMYLCASRLQGETGELFFGEGSRLTVL.

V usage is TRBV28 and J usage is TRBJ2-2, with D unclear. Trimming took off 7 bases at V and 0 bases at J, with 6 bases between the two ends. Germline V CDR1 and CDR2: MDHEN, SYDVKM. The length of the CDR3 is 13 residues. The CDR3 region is CASTVPNTGELFF. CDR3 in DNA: TGTGCCAGCACTGTTCCGAACACCGGGGAGCTGTTTTTT. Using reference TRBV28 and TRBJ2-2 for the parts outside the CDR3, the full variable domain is DVKVTQSSRYLVKRTGEKVFLECVQDMDHENMFWYRQDPGLGLRLIYFSYDVKMKEKGDIPEGYSVSREKKERFSLILESASTNQTSMYLCASTVPNTGELFFGEGSRLTVL.